The rows below give T cell receptor beta chains drawn from one sample of a study of shared clonotypes between healthy human individuals. The method was immunoSEQ multiplex PCR; TCRdb's version includes in-frame clones alone and lacks a portion of them. The sample includes approximately 500,000 clones, 90% to 97% of them seen just once. The sequencing sample was made of naive CD4+ T cells sorted from blood. These TCRs come from a woman younger than 45 in good health. CDR3s leave out the opening cysteine and the closing phenylalanine or tryptophan.

j_call v_call cdr3_aa
TRBJ2-3 TRBV18 ASSPGTSGNADTQY
TRBJ2-1 TRBV11-3 ASSLSSGRTNEQF
TRBJ1-4 TRBV27 ASSRRGAAGEKWANEKLF
TRBJ2-2 TRBV2 ASRPGDGELF
TRBJ2-4 TRBV5-1 ASSLVGLAGVGAKNIQY
TRBJ2-7 TRBV7-9 ASTAYLGPYEQY
TRBJ1-3 TRBV16 ASSRTRGADSGNTIY
TRBJ2-7 TRBV4-1 ASSHLGHPSSYEQY
TRBJ2-7 TRBV18 ASSTRVSSYEQY
TRBJ2-3 TRBV19 ASGGATPRASRRTGTDTQY
TRBJ2-7 TRBV19 ASSIDYSGRIYEQY
TRBJ2-1 TRBV15 ATSRVLGGSSYNEQF
TRBJ2-5 TRBV20-1 SASSRETQY
TRBJ1-1 TRBV27 ASRQKDRANTEAF
TRBJ2-7 TRBV4-2 ASSQATMRSYEQY
TRBJ2-7 TRBV28 ASSSGQGLAGVHEQY
TRBJ1-4 TRBV29-1 SVPGTATEKLF
TRBJ2-5 TRBV18 ASSPRGDSQETQY
TRBJ1-5 TRBV5-4 ASSYGTGLNQPQH